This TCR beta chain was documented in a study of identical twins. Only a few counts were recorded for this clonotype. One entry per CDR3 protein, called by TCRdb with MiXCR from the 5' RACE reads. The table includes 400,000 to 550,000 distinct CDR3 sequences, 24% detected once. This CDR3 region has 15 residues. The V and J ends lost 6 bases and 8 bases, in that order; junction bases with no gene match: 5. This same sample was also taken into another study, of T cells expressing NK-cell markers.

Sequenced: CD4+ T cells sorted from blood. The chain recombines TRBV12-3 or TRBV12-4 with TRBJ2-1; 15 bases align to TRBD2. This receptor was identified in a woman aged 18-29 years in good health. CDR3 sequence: CASSRGLAGGHEQFF. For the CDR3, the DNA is TGTGCCAGCAGCCGGGGACTAGCGGGAGGTCATGAGCAGTTCTTC.